The 3 T cell receptor beta chains listed next were all sequenced from one sample in a study of CD8+CD57+ T cells in acquired aplastic anemia. Profiling of TCR beta VDJ combinations and CDR3 sequences used genomic DNA as template. TCRdb fed the reads into MiXCR, producing one record per CDR3 protein. The sample holds 270,000 or so distinct CDR3 sequences, less than 85% seen once. Whoever was chosen for sequencing had shown CD8+CD57+ cell expansion by flow cytometry. Sequencing was performed on sorted CD4+, CD8+, or CD8+CD57+ T cells (not recorded which) from PBMCs. These receptor sequences come from a human donor with aplastic anemia.

With regard to this clonotype: Germline and junction disagree at one end, which may indicate a read error. The chain is built from TRBV5-5 and TRBJ1-5, with 8 nucleotides matching TRBD1. The CDR3 runs to 14 residues. Looked up from germline, CDR1 is SGHKS and CDR2 is YYEKEE (reference sequence). The CDR3 nucleotides read TGCGCCAGCAGCCAGACCAGGGGGCTTCAGCCCCAGCATTTT. This translates into CASSQTRGLQPQHF.

The V call is TRBV7-2, the J call TRBJ1-2; D is perhaps TRBD1 (5 bases). The CDR3 covers 14 residues. Germline V gene data show CDR1 as SGHTA and CDR2 as FQGNSA. V lost 6 bases to trimming and J lost 8 bases, with 19 bases between them. CDR3 DNA: TGTGCCAGCAGTTTTTCCAGGGAAGGGTTCGGCTACACCTTC. This translates into CASSFSREGFGYTF.

Comments on this clonotype: This may stem from a read error, because a much larger clone lies one nucleotide away. The CDR3 carries no conserved terminal phenylalanine or tryptophan, so it likely arises from a read error. The limits of the CDR3 on the DNA are not certain, so only TCRdb's listed CDR3 is given. This chain links TRBV7-3 with TRBJ2-3; the table's TRBD1 call for D was not verified on the DNA. The CDR3 spans 13 amino acids, including both terminal residues. Germline CDR1 and CDR2: SGHTA and FQGTGA. CDR3: CASSLDLTGNTDV.